The 5 T cell receptor beta chains below all came from one sample that was sequenced in a study of cytomegalovirus exposure and HLA in healthy donors. The PCR ran on 60 Vbeta and 13 Jbeta primers. This table comes from immunoSEQ multiplex PCR, and its TCRdb copy is limited to in-frame clones, with some not included. The table records around 110,000 clones, 70% of them present only once. Sequenced: PBMCs. The receptors derive from a man aged 30 to 39 in good health and CMV-seropositive.

V usage is TRBV27 and J usage is TRBJ2-1; TRBD1 is a possible D gene (7 bases). The CDR3 runs to 14 residues. Germline V CDR1 and CDR2: MNHEY, SMNVEV (reference sequence). Between the trimmed V and J ends, which lost 8 bases and 1 base, there was a span of 12 bases. The CDR3 spells CASEAGGSYNEQFF. The CDR3 bases are TGTGCCAGCGAGGCAGGGGGGTCCTACAATGAGCAGTTCTTC.

The rearrangement links TRBV29-1 to TRBJ1-1; D not resolved. The germline CDR1 and CDR2 sequences are SQVTM and ANQGSEA. With 4 bases removed from V and 3 bases from J, the gap between germline ends came to 12 bases. This CDR3 region has 13 residues. The CDR3 protein is CSVGTGMDTEAFF. The CDR3 region has the DNA TGCAGCGTTGGGACCGGGATGGACACTGAAGCTTTCTTT.

This chain joins TRBV18 and TRBJ1-2; the match to TRBD1 covers 7 bases. Germline V gene data show CDR1 as KGHSH and CDR2 as LQKENI. CDR3 length: 14 residues. Trimming took 6 bases from V and 6 from J; bases not matched to a gene: 10. For the CDR3, the DNA is TGTGCCAGCTCCCAGAGTACGGGACAGCATGGCTACACCTTC. Translating gives CASSQSTGQHGYTF.

The genes are TRBV25-1 and TRBJ2-7; D gene ambiguous. Per the germline V gene, CDR1 is MGHDK and CDR2 is SYGVNS. The CDR3 is made up of 11 amino acids. The germline V and J ends were trimmed by 10 bases and 13 bases, with 20 bases remaining between them. CDR3 nucleotides: TGTGCCACCCGAACTATACCAAGTTCTTACGTC. Translated: CATRTIPSSYV.

The rearrangement links TRBV7-8 to TRBJ2-7; D is perhaps TRBD1 (5 bases). The CDR3 is 10 residues long. Trimming pared 6 bases from V and 11 bases from J, leaving 11 bases between. Germline V gene lookup returns CDR1 SGHVS and CDR2 FQNEAQ. CDR3 bases: TGTGCCAGCAGGGGTCAGGGAAAGTACGTC. The encoded protein is CASRGQGKYV.